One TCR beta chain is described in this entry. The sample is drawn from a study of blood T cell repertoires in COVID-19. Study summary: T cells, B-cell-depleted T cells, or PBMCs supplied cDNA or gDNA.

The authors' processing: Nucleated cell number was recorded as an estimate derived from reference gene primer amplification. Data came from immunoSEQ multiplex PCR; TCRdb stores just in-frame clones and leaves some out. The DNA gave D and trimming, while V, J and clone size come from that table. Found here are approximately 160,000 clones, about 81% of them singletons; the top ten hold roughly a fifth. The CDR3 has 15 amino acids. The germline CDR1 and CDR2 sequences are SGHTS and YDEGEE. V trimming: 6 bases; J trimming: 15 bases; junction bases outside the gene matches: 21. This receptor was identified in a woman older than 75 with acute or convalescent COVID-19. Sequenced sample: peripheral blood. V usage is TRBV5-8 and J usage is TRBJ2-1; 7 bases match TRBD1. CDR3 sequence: CASTSAGTDIFNWFF. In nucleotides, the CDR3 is TGTGCCAGCACCTCCGCCGGGACAGATATTTTTAATTGGTTCTTC.